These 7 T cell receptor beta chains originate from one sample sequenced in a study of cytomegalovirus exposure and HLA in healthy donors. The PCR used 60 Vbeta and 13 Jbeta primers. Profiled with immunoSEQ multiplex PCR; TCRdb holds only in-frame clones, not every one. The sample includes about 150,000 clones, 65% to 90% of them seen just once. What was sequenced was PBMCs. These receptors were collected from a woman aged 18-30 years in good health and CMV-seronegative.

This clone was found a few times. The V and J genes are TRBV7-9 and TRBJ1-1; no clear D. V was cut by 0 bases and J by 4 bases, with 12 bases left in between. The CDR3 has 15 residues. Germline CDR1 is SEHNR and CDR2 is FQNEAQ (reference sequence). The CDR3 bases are TGTGCCAGCAGCTTAGCGGTGGGCGTACTCACTGAAGCTTTCTTT. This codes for CASSLAVGVLTEAFF.

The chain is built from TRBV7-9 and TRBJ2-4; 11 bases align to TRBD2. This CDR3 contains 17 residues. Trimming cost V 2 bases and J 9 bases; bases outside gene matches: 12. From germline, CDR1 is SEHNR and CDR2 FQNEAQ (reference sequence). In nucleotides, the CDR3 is TGTGCCAGCAGCTTATCTAGCGGGGGGCCTGACCCCATCATTCAGTACTTC. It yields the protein CASSLSSGGPDPIIQYF.

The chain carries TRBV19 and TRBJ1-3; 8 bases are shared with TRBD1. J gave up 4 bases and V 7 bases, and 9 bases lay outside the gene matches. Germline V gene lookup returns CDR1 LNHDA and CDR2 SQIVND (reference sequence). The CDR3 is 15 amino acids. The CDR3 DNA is TGTGCCAGTACCCGGACAGGGAACATGGGAAACACCATATATTTT. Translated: CASTRTGNMGNTIYF.

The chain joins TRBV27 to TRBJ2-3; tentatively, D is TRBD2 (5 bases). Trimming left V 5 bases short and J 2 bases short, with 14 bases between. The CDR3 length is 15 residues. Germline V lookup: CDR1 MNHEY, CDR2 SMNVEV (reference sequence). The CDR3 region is CASSPRTLLTDTQYF. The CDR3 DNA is TGTGCCAGCAGTCCGAGGACTCTCCTCACAGATACGCAGTATTTT.

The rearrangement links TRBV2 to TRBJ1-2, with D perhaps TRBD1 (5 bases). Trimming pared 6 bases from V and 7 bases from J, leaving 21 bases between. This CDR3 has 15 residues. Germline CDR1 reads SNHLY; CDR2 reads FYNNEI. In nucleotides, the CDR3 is TGTGCCAGCAGACTCCTTCTAAGACAGTCCCCTGGCTACACCTTC. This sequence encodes CASRLLLRQSPGYTF.

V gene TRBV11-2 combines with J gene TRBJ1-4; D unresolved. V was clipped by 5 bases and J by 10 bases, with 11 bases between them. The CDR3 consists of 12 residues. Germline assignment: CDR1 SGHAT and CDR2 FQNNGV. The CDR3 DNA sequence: TGTGCCAGCAGCCGCGGGCACGGAAAACTGTTTTTT. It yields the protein CASSRGHGKLFF.

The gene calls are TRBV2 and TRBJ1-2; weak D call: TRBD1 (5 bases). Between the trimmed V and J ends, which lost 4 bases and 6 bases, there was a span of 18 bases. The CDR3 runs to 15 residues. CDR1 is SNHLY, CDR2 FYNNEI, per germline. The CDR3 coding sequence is TGTGCCAGCAGTGTCAAGGGGTATGGTGCCGATGGCTACACCTTC. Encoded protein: CASSVKGYGADGYTF.